This entry lists 15 T cell receptor beta chains sequenced from one sample in a study of shared clonotypes between healthy human individuals. Produced via immunoSEQ multiplex PCR; TCRdb's table is partial and in-frame only. The sample records 950,000 to 1,100,000 clones, approximately 80% being singletons. Sequencing was done on a sample of memory CD4+ T cells from PBMCs. Subset given: CD45RA-negative fraction. These receptors came from a man aged 18 to 30 in good health. Some clones in this sample may be carry-over from other donors' samples.

This clone was observed once. V usage is TRBV27 and J usage is TRBJ2-7; D perhaps matches TRBD1 (6 bases). V gave up 8 bases and J gave up 7 bases, with 24 bases separating them. Germline V CDR1 and CDR2: MNHEY, SMNVEV (reference sequence). This CDR3 has 15 residues. In DNA, the CDR3 is TGTGCCAGCCACTCCCGGGACACGGCCTTAGGGGAGCAGTACTTC. It codes for CASHSRDTALGEQYF.

The gene calls are TRBV18 and TRBJ2-5; D ambiguous. The germline V gene has CDR1 KGHSH and CDR2 LQKENI. The CDR3 covers 13 residues. Trimming removed 6 bases at V and 0 bases at J, with 8 bases between. The CDR3 DNA reads TGTGCCAGCTCGGCGGTGGACCAAGAGACCCAGTACTTC. It is translated as CASSAVDQETQYF.

This chain connects TRBV28 to TRBJ2-7; D is uncertain. Germline CDR1 MDHEN, CDR2 SYDVKM. Between the trimmed V and J ends, which lost 5 bases and 3 bases, there was a span of 11 bases. This CDR3 is 13 amino acids long. The CDR3 DNA follows: TGTGCCAGCAGTCGAAAAACTCTCTACGAGCAGTACTTC. Translation: CASSRKTLYEQYF.

The rearrangement uses TRBV5-5 and TRBJ1-2, with 8 bases identical to TRBD1. V trimming: 3 bases; J trimming: 2 bases; junction bases outside the gene matches: 6. Germline CDR1 reads SGHKS; CDR2 reads YYEKEE (reference sequence). The CDR3 runs 15 residues. CDR3 in amino acids: CASSWSPGGNYGYTF. CDR3 coding DNA: TGTGCCAGCAGCTGGAGCCCAGGGGGCAACTATGGCTACACCTTC.

As for this clone: This may be a read error: a much more frequent sequence differs by one nucleotide. Different DNA sequences within this sample yield the same CDR3. V usage is TRBV7-2 and J usage is TRBJ2-7; D is uncertain. Trimming took off 5 bases at V and 0 bases at J, with 2 bases between the two ends. CDR1 is SGHTA and CDR2 is FQGNSA in the germline V gene. The CDR3 length is 11 residues. The CDR3 sequence is CASSLSYEQYF. Written as DNA, the CDR3 is TGTGCCAGCAGCCTCTCCTACGAGCAGTACTTC.

The CDR3 DNA reads as TGTGCCAGCACCCCACGGGGGGGCCCTAACTATGGCTACACCTTC. Protein sequence: CASTPRGGPNYGYTF. The chain combines TRBV28 with TRBJ1-2; weak D call: TRBD1 (6 bases). CDR3 length equals 15 residues. The germline V and J ends were trimmed by 7 bases and 0 bases, with 15 bases remaining between them. Germline CDR1 MDHEN, CDR2 SYDVKM.

This rearrangement joins TRBV28 to TRBJ2-7, with 11 bases that match TRBD2. Germline trimming cut 6 bases from V and 3 bases from J; bases unmatched to any gene: 7. CDR3 length: 15 residues. The germline V gene encodes CDR1 MDHEN and CDR2 SYDVKM. In DNA form, the CDR3 reads TGTGCCAGCAGCCAGGCCGGGACTAGCGGCTACGAGCAGTACTTC. Encoded protein: CASSQAGTSGYEQYF.

This clone showed up just a few times. J is TRBJ1-2 and V is TRBV19; 9 bases map to TRBD1. The CDR3 consists of 14 residues. The V gene end was trimmed by 7 bases and the J gene end by 8 bases; junction bases not matched to a gene: 11. Looked up from germline, CDR1 is LNHDA and CDR2 is SQIVND (reference sequence). CDR3 sequence reads: CASTPYGTGTGYTF. The CDR3 region has the DNA TGTGCCAGTACTCCCTATGGGACAGGGACCGGCTACACCTTC.

CDR3 sequence: CASSLNGGRPHEQYF. The DNA of the CDR3 is TGTGCCAGCAGCTTAAACGGCGGGAGGCCCCACGAGCAGTACTTC. V gene TRBV7-3 combines with J gene TRBJ2-7, with 8 bases lining up with TRBD2. V gave up 1 base and J gave up 5 bases; unmatched junction bases: 7. This CDR3 comprises 15 residues. From germline, CDR1 is SGHTA and CDR2 FQGTGA.

The CDR3 loop is CASSLGTGGAYEQYF. The CDR3 DNA sequence: TGTGCCAGCAGCCTTGGGACAGGGGGCGCCTACGAGCAGTACTTC. The rearrangement links TRBV7-2 to TRBJ2-7, with 12 positions matching TRBD1. CDR1 and CDR2 from the germline V gene are SGHTA and FQGNSA. The V segment lost 5 bases and the J segment 2 bases; nucleotides outside the gene matches: 4. This CDR3 region has 15 residues.

This clone was counted a few times. The chain employs TRBV7-8 and TRBJ2-1; the D gene could be TRBD1 or TRBD2 (5 bases each). The CDR3 is 15 residues long. The V end lost 1 base, the J end lost 8 bases, and 15 bases lay between the germline ends. Per germline, CDR1 SGHVS and CDR2 FQNEAQ. The chain's CDR3 is CASSLGRGARDEQFF. CDR3 nucleotides: TGTGCCAGCAGCTTAGGTAGGGGAGCTCGGGATGAGCAGTTCTTC.

This clone came up once. The gene calls are TRBV30 and TRBJ2-7; D might be TRBD1 or TRBD2, each matching 6 bases. CDR1 and CDR2 from the germline V gene are GTSNPN and SVGIG (reference sequence). The CDR3 extends over 14 amino acids. Trimming stripped 2 bases from V and 3 bases from J, with 14 bases between. CDR3 nucleotides: TGTGCCTGGAGTTCCCGGAGGGGGATCTACGAGCAGTACTTC. It encodes CAWSSRRGIYEQYF.

The J gene is TRBJ1-1, the V gene TRBV6-1; 7 bases match TRBD1. V lost 0 bases and J lost 1; bases outside the gene matches: 5. The CDR3 consists of 16 residues. Germline V lookup: CDR1 MNHNS, CDR2 SASEGT. CDR3: CASSEAWDRPNTEAFF. DNA of the CDR3: TGTGCCAGCAGTGAAGCCTGGGACAGACCGAACACTGAAGCTTTCTTT.

This chain uses TRBV7-9 with TRBJ2-2; D remains ambiguous. In germline, CDR1 is SEHNR, CDR2 FQNEAQ (reference sequence). Trimming removed 5 bases from V and 2 bases from J, with 0 bases in between. The CDR3 sequence is 11 residues long. Written as DNA, the CDR3 is TGTGCCAGCAGCAACACCGGGGAGCTGTTTTTT. It encodes CASSNTGELFF.

This clone appeared a few times. V and J are TRBV5-6 and TRBJ1-2; D not certain. The length of the CDR3 is 12 residues. The germline V gene encodes CDR1 SGHDT and CDR2 YYEEEE. Trimming shortened V by 2 bases and J by 8 bases, and 10 bases separated the two germline ends. The DNA for the CDR3 is TGTGCCAGCAGCTTCCAGGATTTGGGCTACACCTTC. Residues: CASSFQDLGYTF.